Presented here are 9 T cell receptor beta chains from one specimen sequenced in a study of Ad26.COV2.S vaccination and SARS-CoV-2 variants. The treatment is: roughly 20 received Ad26.COV2.S at low or high dose, single or two shots; 5 received placebo; per-sample allocation not given. All samples were drawn on day 63, counting from the first vaccine or placebo injection. Here immunoSEQ multiplex PCR was the method, and the copy in TCRdb shows in-frame clones only, minus some. The data contain around 270,000 clones, 70% to 90% of them seen just once; the ten biggest clones take up less than 3.5%. The material sequenced was peripheral blood, taken in a trial of Ad26.COV2.S vaccine versus placebo. The source is a person aged 18 to 65 who received the Ad26.COV2.S COVID-19 vaccine or a placebo.

The rearrangement uses TRBV27 and TRBJ2-2; 12 positions match TRBD1. Germline trimming cut 5 bases from V and 7 bases from J; bases unmatched to any gene: 17. This CDR3 has 19 residues. Germline values: CDR1 MNHEY, CDR2 SMNVEV (reference sequence). CDR3 loop: CASSPPPGTGGTMIGELFF. The CDR3 coding sequence is TGTGCCAGCAGTCCTCCACCCGGGACAGGGGGCACCATGATCGGGGAGCTGTTTTTT.

The chain is built from TRBV30 and TRBJ2-2; 12 nucleotides line up with TRBD2. V dropped 2 bases and J dropped 8; count of bases not matched to a gene: 3. Germline lookup yields CDR1 GTSNPN and CDR2 SVGIG (reference sequence). The CDR3 totals 14 residues. The CDR3 region has the DNA TGTGCCTGGAGTCGACTAGCGGGAGCTGGGGAGCTGTTTTTT. Its protein is CAWSRLAGAGELFF.

V and J are TRBV6-5 and TRBJ1-6; unclear D gene. Germline loops: CDR1 MNHEY, CDR2 SVGAGI. The CDR3 spans 14 residues. The ends were cut back, 2 bases at V and 7 bases at J, with 9 bases in the middle. The CDR3 loop is CASSYLTYNSPLHF. The CDR3 DNA reads as TGTGCCAGCAGTTACCTTACTTACAATTCACCCCTCCACTTT.

The chain links TRBV14 to TRBJ1-2; D is perhaps TRBD1 (5 bases). Germline values: CDR1 SGHDN, CDR2 FVKESK. The CDR3 loop spans 13 amino acids. V was clipped by 4 bases and J by 5 bases, with 11 bases between them. The CDR3 reads CASSLGRTYGYTF. The CDR3 DNA follows: TGTGCCAGCAGCCTGGGACGGACTTATGGCTACACCTTC.

This clone was seen only a few times. This chain joins TRBV5-1 and TRBJ2-2, with D perhaps matching TRBD2 (6 bases). Germline loops: CDR1 SGHRS, CDR2 YFSETQ. V was cut by 4 bases and J by 0 bases, with 16 bases left in between. The CDR3 contains 17 residues. The CDR3 is CASSPGLGRSNTGELFF. The CDR3 nucleotides read TGCGCCAGCAGCCCGGGACTTGGGAGGTCGAACACCGGGGAGCTGTTTTTT.

This clone has only one observation. This sequence joins TRBV7-9 and TRBJ1-2; TRBD1 aligns across 7 bases. Per germline, CDR1 SEHNR and CDR2 FQNEAQ (reference sequence). The CDR3 runs to 12 residues. V lost 5 bases to trimming and J lost 8 bases; unmatched junction nucleotides: 5. In DNA form, the CDR3 reads TGTGCCAGCAGCCCGACAGGGACAGGCTACACCTTC. Its protein product is CASSPTGTGYTF.

The chain links TRBV6-6 to TRBJ1-3, with D possibly TRBD1 on 6 matching bases. Trimming took 7 bases from V and 0 from J, leaving 16 bases between them. Per the germline V gene, CDR1 is MNHNY and CDR2 is SVGAGI (reference sequence). The CDR3 loop spans 16 amino acids. CDR3 sequence (DNA): TGTGCCAGCAAGAAGGGGGGGCAGTTCTCTGGAAACACCATATATTTT. It is translated as CASKKGGQFSGNTIYF.

The CDR3 nucleotides are TGTGCCAGCAGTTTGGGACCGCCGGACTATGGCTACACCTTC. It yields the protein CASSLGPPDYGYTF. The chain uses TRBV6-1 and TRBJ1-2; possible D gene TRBD1, 5 bases. Trimming pared 5 bases from V and 3 bases from J, leaving 13 bases between. The CDR3 consists of 14 residues. Germline-derived CDR1 and CDR2 are MNHNS and SASEGT.

The chain uses TRBV14 and TRBJ1-1; 7 nucleotides match TRBD1. Germline CDR1 and CDR2: SGHDN and FVKESK. This CDR3 contains 17 residues. V trimming: 2 bases; J trimming: 2 bases; junction bases outside the gene matches: 11. The CDR3 is CASSQQINRGLNTEAFF. CDR3 DNA: TGTGCCAGCAGCCAACAGATCAACAGGGGATTAAACACTGAAGCTTTCTTT.